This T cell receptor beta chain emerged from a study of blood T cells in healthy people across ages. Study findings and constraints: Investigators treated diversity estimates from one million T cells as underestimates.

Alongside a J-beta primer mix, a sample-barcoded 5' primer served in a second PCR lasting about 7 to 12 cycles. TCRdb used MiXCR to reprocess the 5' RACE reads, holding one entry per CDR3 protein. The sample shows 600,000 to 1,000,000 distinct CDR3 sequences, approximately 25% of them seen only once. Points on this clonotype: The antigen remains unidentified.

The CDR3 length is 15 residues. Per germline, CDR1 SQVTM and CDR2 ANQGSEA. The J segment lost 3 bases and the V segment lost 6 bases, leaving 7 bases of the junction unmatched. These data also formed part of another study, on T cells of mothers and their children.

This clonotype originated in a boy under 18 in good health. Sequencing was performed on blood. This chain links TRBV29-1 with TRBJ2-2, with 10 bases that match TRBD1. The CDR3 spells CSVPVGTGDTGELFF. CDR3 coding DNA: TGCAGCGTACCTGTGGGGACAGGGGACACCGGGGAGCTGTTTTTT.